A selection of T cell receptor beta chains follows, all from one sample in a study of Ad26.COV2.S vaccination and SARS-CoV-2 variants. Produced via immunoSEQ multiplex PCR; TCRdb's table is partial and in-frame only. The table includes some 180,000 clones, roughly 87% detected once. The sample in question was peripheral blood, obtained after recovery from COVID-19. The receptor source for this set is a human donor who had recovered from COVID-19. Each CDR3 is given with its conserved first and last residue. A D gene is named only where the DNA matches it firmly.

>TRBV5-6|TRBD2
CASSLRIAGVNTQYF
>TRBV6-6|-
CASSYSREANTGELFF
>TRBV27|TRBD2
CASSLWAGDETQYF
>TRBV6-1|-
CASSEDVGYTF
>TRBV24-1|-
CATSSGGNYGYTF
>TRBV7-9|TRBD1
CASSLPTGIETQYF
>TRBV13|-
CASSPLQVGEETQYF
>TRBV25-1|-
CASSESSPGNQPQHF
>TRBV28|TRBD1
CASSLTSGTAPRTEAFF
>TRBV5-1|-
CASSSPKTGTETQYF
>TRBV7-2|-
CASSLRDNYGYTF
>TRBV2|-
CASSSRGLGMDTEAFF
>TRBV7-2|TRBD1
CASSWDRTYEQYF
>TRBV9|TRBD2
CASSPLAGGITDTQYF
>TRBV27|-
CASSLGRGDNEQFF
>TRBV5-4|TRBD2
CASSLPLAGGGNEQFF
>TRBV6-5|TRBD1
CASSGQARNEQFF